The 23 T cell receptor beta chains listed next were all sequenced from one sample in a study of CD8 T cells in Susac syndrome. The authors reverse transcribed roughly 0.5 to 1 ug RNA with random hexamers. Each CDR3 protein gets one entry after TCRdb re-called the immunoSEQ multiplex PCR reads with MiXCR. The sample consists of fewer than 350,000 distinct CDR3 sequences, approximately 85% of them appearing once. The material sequenced was CD8+ T cells from PBMCs. Every receptor here comes from a human donor with multiple sclerosis.

The chain carries TRBV27 and TRBJ2-5; D ambiguous. The V gene lost 4 bases and the J gene lost 2 bases, with 14 bases spanning the gap. Germline values: CDR1 MNHEY, CDR2 SMNVEV (reference sequence). This CDR3 spans 15 amino acids. This chain's CDR3 is CASSSFQSAQETQYF. CDR3 sequence (DNA): TGTGCCAGCAGTTCGTTCCAGTCCGCGCAAGAGACCCAGTACTTC.

This rearrangement joins TRBV5-1 to TRBJ2-1, with D possibly matching TRBD1 (6 bases). This CDR3 is built from 16 residues. Germline V gives CDR1 SGHRS, CDR2 YFSETQ. With 0 bases removed from V and 4 bases from J, the gap between germline ends came to 14 bases. The CDR3 sequence: CASSLAGQGPYNEQFF. CDR3 sequence (DNA): TGCGCCAGCAGCTTGGCCGGGCAGGGGCCTTACAATGAGCAGTTCTTC.

This clonotype was detected only once. This rearrangement joins TRBV27 to TRBJ2-1; 9 nucleotides align to TRBD1. V lost 7 bases to trimming and J lost 2 bases; unmatched junction nucleotides: 3. The CDR3 consists of 14 residues. From germline, CDR1 is MNHEY and CDR2 SMNVEV (reference sequence). CDR3 in DNA: TGTGCCAGCAACACAGGGGGCACCTACAATGAGCAGTTCTTC. It codes for CASNTGGTYNEQFF.

The gene calls are TRBV28 and TRBJ2-2; 13 bases align to TRBD2. Germline V lookup: CDR1 MDHEN, CDR2 SYDVKM. The CDR3 totals 15 residues. V shed 6 bases, J shed 7 bases, and the junction held 5 bases outside the gene matches. CDR3 sequence reads: CASRPTSGRGGELFF. The CDR3 bases are TGTGCCAGCAGGCCTACTAGCGGGAGGGGCGGGGAGCTGTTTTTT.

The chain combines TRBV11-2 with TRBJ2-5; 9 bases align to TRBD1. Germline CDR1 reads SGHAT; CDR2 reads FQNNGV. Trimming cost V 6 bases and J 4 bases; bases outside gene matches: 9. The CDR3 length is 15 residues. CDR3 coding DNA: TGTGCCAGCAGACCCGGGACAGGGCCCATAGAGACCCAGTACTTC. Encoded protein: CASRPGTGPIETQYF.

The V call is TRBV7-2, the J call TRBJ2-1; either TRBD1 or TRBD2 may fit D (5 bases each). V was cut by 5 bases and J by 3 bases, with 14 bases left in between. Germline CDR1 SGHTA, CDR2 FQGNSA. CDR3 length: 15 amino acids. The CDR3 loop is CASSLGTGYYNEQFF. As DNA, the CDR3 is TGTGCCAGCAGCCTCGGGACGGGGTACTACAATGAGCAGTTCTTC.

This chain links TRBV7-9 with TRBJ2-7; D possibly corresponds to TRBD1 (5 bases). From germline, CDR1 is SEHNR and CDR2 FQNEAQ (reference sequence). The V gene lost 4 bases and the J gene lost 4 bases, with 17 bases spanning the gap. This CDR3 contains 15 residues. CDR3 sequence: CASSSALGLPYEQYF. For the CDR3, the DNA is TGTGCCAGCAGCTCGGCGTTGGGGCTACCGTACGAGCAGTACTTC.

The chain couples TRBV7-9 to TRBJ1-1; D is perhaps TRBD1 (6 bases). Trimming removed 5 bases from V and 3 bases from J, with 16 bases in between. This CDR3 region has 15 residues. Germline V gene data show CDR1 as SEHNR and CDR2 as FQNEAQ (reference sequence). The CDR3 DNA follows: TGTGCCAGCAGCCCTCTGGGGGGCGGGTACACTGAAGCTTTCTTT. Its translation is CASSPLGGGYTEAFF.

This clonotype showed up just a few times. The chain employs TRBV7-2 and TRBJ2-6; the D gene could be TRBD1 or TRBD2 (5 bases each). The CDR3 loop spans 18 amino acids. V was trimmed by 1 base and J by 2 bases, leaving 15 bases between them. Germline V lookup: CDR1 SGHTA, CDR2 FQGNSA. CDR3 in amino acids: CASSLVGGATPGANVLTF. Here the CDR3 DNA reads TGTGCCAGCAGCTTAGTTGGGGGTGCGACACCTGGGGCCAACGTCCTGACTTTC.

The genes are TRBV3-1 and TRBJ1-4; D gene ambiguous. The CDR3 sequence is 15 residues long. V lost 0 bases to trimming and J lost 8 bases, with 13 bases between them. From germline, CDR1 is LGHDT and CDR2 YNNKEL (reference sequence). The CDR3 loop is CASSQDHGGNEKLFF. As DNA, the CDR3 is TGTGCCAGCAGCCAAGACCATGGAGGAAACGAAAAACTGTTTTTT.

This clonotype was detected only a few times. This chain uses TRBV7-9 with TRBJ2-7; D ambiguous. From germline, CDR1 is SEHNR and CDR2 FQNEAQ (reference sequence). The V end lost 5 bases, the J end lost 1 base, and 9 bases lay between the germline ends. This CDR3 comprises 13 residues. CDR3 nucleotide sequence: TGTGCCAGCAGCGGTGACCTGTCCTACGAGCAGTACTTC. This encodes CASSGDLSYEQYF.

The rearrangement uses TRBV6-5 and TRBJ2-1; D perhaps matches TRBD2 (5 bases). There are 15 residues in the CDR3. Germline V gives CDR1 MNHEY, CDR2 SVGAGI. Deletions cut 6 bases from V and 0 bases from J, with 12 bases between. CDR3 sequence reads: CASRKAVSSYNEQFF. The CDR3 DNA sequence: TGTGCCAGCAGAAAAGCGGTAAGCTCCTACAATGAGCAGTTCTTC.

This clonotype was seen only a few times. V gene TRBV6-2 or TRBV6-3 combines with J gene TRBJ1-1; D not resolved. Trimming pared 0 bases from V and 5 bases from J, leaving 10 bases between. Germline V gene data show CDR1 as MNHEY and CDR2 as SVGEGT. The length of the CDR3 is 14 residues. The CDR3 region is CASSYSLLGTEAFF. The CDR3 DNA reads as TGTGCCAGCAGTTACTCGTTGCTGGGGACTGAAGCTTTCTTT.

The chain joins TRBV6-5 to TRBJ1-6, with D tentatively TRBD1 (5 bases). Germline lookup yields CDR1 MNHEY and CDR2 SVGAGI. The CDR3 is made up of 15 amino acids. V lost 6 bases, J lost 1 base, and 10 bases lay in between. CDR3 in DNA: TGTGCCAGCAGACCCGGGGCGTCCTATAATTCACCCCTCCACTTT. Amino acids: CASRPGASYNSPLHF.

J is TRBJ2-7 and V is TRBV5-1, with 15 bases fitting TRBD2. V lost 4 bases to trimming and J lost 1 base; unmatched junction nucleotides: 27. CDR3 length: 24 residues. Germline lookup yields CDR1 SGHRS and CDR2 YFSETQ. The CDR3 DNA reads as TGCGCCAGCAGCCGGCCGGGACTGAAACTCCTATGGACTAGCGGGAGGGGCCGGTCCTACGAGCAGTACTTC. Protein: CASSRPGLKLLWTSGRGRSYEQYF.

The chain uses TRBV4-2 and TRBJ2-5; no reliable D call. Per the germline V gene, CDR1 is LGHNA and CDR2 is YNFKEQ. With 0 bases removed from V and 5 bases from J, the gap between germline ends came to 16 bases. The CDR3 consists of 16 residues. The CDR3 DNA is TGTGCCAGCAGCCAAGAAGATAGTTATAGTGCTGAGACCCAGTACTTC. It is translated as CASSQEDSYSAETQYF.

The gene calls are TRBV27 and TRBJ2-5; TRBD1 or TRBD2 may be the D gene (5 bases each). The germline V and J ends were trimmed by 6 bases and 5 bases, with 13 bases remaining between them. The CDR3 spans 13 residues. Looked up from germline, CDR1 is MNHEY and CDR2 is SMNVEV (reference sequence). DNA of the CDR3: TGTGCCAGCAGAAAGGGGACCATCGAGACCCAGTACTTC. This gives the protein CASRKGTIETQYF.

J is TRBJ1-2 and V is TRBV20-1; a possible D gene is TRBD1 (6 bases). CDR3 length: 15 amino acids. Germline CDR1 and CDR2: DFQATT and SNEGSKA (reference sequence). V was trimmed by 1 base and J by 3 bases, leaving 15 bases between them. The CDR3 nucleotides are TGCAGTGCTAGAGGCTTCTCCGGGACACACTATGGCTACACCTTC. It specifies CSARGFSGTHYGYTF.

V and J are TRBV4-3 and TRBJ1-2; the D gene is possibly TRBD1 (5 bases). The CDR3 has 15 amino acids. Germline V gene lookup returns CDR1 LGHNA and CDR2 YSLEER. The V end was cut by 0 bases, the J end by 7 bases, with 15 bases between. CDR3 DNA sequence: TGCGCCAGCAGCCAAGATAGGACATCCCCTATTGGCTACACCTTC. Its protein is CASSQDRTSPIGYTF.

The chain has TRBV7-9 and TRBJ2-1, with D possibly being TRBD2 (5 bases). This CDR3 comprises 15 residues. Per the germline V gene, CDR1 is SEHNR and CDR2 is FQNEAQ (reference sequence). V dropped 2 bases and J dropped 0 bases, with 8 bases sitting between them. CDR3 DNA: TGTGCCAGCAGCTTATATAGCGACTCCTACAATGAGCAGTTCTTC. It encodes CASSLYSDSYNEQFF.

The chain recombines TRBV29-1 with TRBJ2-4; D remains ambiguous. The CDR3 is 15 residues long. Germline CDR1 is SQVTM and CDR2 is ANQGSEA. Trimming took off 5 bases at V and 0 bases at J, with 14 bases between the two ends. This chain's CDR3 is CSVKTDAIAKNIQYF. The CDR3 DNA reads TGCAGCGTTAAAACAGACGCGATAGCCAAAAACATTCAGTACTTC.

The chain recombines TRBV12-3 or TRBV12-4 with TRBJ2-2; D unresolved. V lost 3 bases, J lost 8 bases, and 4 bases lay in between. The CDR3 is 11 residues long. In DNA, the CDR3 is TGTGCCAGCAGTTTTTTGGGGGAGCTGTTTTTT. Encoded protein: CASSFLGELFF.

The rearrangement joins TRBV7-9 to TRBJ2-7, with 8 bases lining up with TRBD1. Germline V gene data show CDR1 as SEHNR and CDR2 as FQNEAQ (reference sequence). V dropped 2 bases and J dropped 7; count of bases not matched to a gene: 10. This CDR3 region has 15 residues. This CDR3 reads CASSLNLGQGIEQYF. The CDR3 DNA sequence: TGTGCCAGCAGCTTAAACCTCGGACAGGGCATTGAGCAGTACTTC.